Described below is a single T cell receptor (beta chain) sequence and its context. As handled by the study authors: Reference gene primer amplification yielded estimated nucleated cell counts. Repertoires were generated with immunoSEQ multiplex PCR, while TCRdb's copy carries only in-frame clones and drops some. From that table come the V and J calls and clone size; the DNA was used to work out D and trimming. In the table there are over 110,000 clones, over 75% of which are singletons. This sample is drawn from a study of blood T cell repertoires in COVID-19. On the study more broadly: Sources were T cells, B-cell-depleted T cells, or PBMCs; the material itself was cDNA or gDNA.

Participants reported their clinical history, and cohort assignment relied on those reports. Trimming removed 0 bases from V and 4 bases from J; junction bases left unmatched: 4. Looked up from germline, CDR1 is SGHKS and CDR2 is YYEKEE (reference sequence). The CDR3 length is 14 residues. The clonotype comes from a man in his fifties or sixties in a cohort exposed to, infected with or recovered from COVID-19 (not recorded which). The chain employs TRBV5-5 and TRBJ2-7; 7 positions agree with TRBD1. The sequenced material came from PBMCs or T cells enriched from blood (not recorded which). The CDR3 loop is CASSLVRGTYEQYF. The CDR3 nucleotides read TGTGCCAGCAGCTTGGTCAGGGGGACGTACGAGCAGTACTTC.